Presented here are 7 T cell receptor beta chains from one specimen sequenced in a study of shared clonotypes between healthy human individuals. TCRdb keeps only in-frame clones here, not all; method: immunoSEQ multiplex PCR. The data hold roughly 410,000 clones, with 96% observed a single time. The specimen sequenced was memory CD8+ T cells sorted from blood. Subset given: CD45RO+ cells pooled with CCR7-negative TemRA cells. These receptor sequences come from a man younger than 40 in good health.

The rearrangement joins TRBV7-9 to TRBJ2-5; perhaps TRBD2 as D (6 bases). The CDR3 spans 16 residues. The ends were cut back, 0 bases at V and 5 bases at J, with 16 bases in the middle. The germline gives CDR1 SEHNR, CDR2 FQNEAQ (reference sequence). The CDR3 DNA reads TGTGCCAGCAGCTTAGCCCGCGGGGTGTCGGGGGAGACCCAGTACTTC. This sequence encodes CASSLARGVSGETQYF.

The CDR3 DNA follows: TGTGCCAGCAGCTTTGGGGACCCCCGGGACCCCTTTGAGCAGTACTTC. It specifies CASSFGDPRDPFEQYF. The chain is built from TRBV12-1 and TRBJ2-7. TRBV12-1 is designated a pseudogene. The CDR3 contains 16 residues.

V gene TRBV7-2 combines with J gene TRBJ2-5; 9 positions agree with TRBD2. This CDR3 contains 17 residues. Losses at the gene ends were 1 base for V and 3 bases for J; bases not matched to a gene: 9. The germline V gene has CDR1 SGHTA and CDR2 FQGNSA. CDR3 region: CASSLGRSGSGKETQYF. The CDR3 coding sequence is TGTGCCAGCAGCTTAGGCCGTAGCGGGAGTGGAAAAGAGACCCAGTACTTC.

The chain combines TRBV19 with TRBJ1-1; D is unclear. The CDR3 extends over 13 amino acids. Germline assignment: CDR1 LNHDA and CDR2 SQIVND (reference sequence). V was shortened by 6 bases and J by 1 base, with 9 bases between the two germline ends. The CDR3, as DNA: TGTGCCAGTAGCCGGTTTACGAACACTGAAGCTTTCTTT. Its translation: CASSRFTNTEAFF.

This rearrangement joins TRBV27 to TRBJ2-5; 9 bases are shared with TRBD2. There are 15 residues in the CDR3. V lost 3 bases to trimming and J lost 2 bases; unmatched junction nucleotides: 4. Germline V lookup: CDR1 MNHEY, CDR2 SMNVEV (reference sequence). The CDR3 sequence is CASSFRLAGQETQYF. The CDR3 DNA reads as TGTGCCAGCAGTTTTCGGCTAGCGGGACAAGAGACCCAGTACTTC.

This CDR3 reads CASSQPTSEQFF. CDR3 bases: TGCGCCAGCAGCCAGCCGACTAGTGAGCAGTTCTTC. V gene TRBV4-1 combines with J gene TRBJ2-1, with D perhaps TRBD2 (6 bases). CDR1 is MGHRA, CDR2 YSYEKL, per germline. V was clipped by 3 bases and J by 9 bases, with 9 bases between them. CDR3 length: 12 amino acids.

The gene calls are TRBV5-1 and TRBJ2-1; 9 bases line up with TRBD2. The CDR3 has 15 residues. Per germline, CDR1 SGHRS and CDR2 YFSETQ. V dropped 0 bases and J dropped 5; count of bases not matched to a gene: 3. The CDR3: CASSLVLAGDNEQFF. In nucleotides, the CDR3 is TGCGCCAGCAGCTTGGTATTAGCGGGAGACAATGAGCAGTTCTTC.